This T cell receptor (beta chain) was captured in a study of T cells in Graves' hyperthyroidism and ophthalmopathy. The definition of stable Graves' hyperthyroidism was no ophthalmopathy progression within 18 months. Hyperthyroidism in the patients, aged 18 to 65, was newly diagnosed and under 2 months in duration. RNA transcripts provided the source from which TCR beta CDR3 regions were amplified. HTBI primers were employed in a first-round RT-PCR of the TCR CDR3. MiXCR was run by TCRdb on the multiplex PCR reads, yielding one entry per CDR3 protein. Counted here are approximately 25,000 distinct CDR3 sequences, around 40% occurring once; the ten biggest clones make up over 9%. As for this clonotype: Its antigen remains unidentified.

Study-level results: Stable hyperthyroidism and ophthalmopathy were separated using 13 V-J signatures.

CDR1 and CDR2 (germline): DFQATT, SNEGSKA (reference sequence). V lost 6 bases and J lost 5; bases outside the gene matches: 10. This CDR3 has 15 amino acids. Sequencing input: blood. The clonotype originates from a woman aged 30 to 39 with Graves' hyperthyroidism. The chain recombines TRBV20-1 with TRBJ2-1; the match to TRBD2 covers 10 bases. The CDR3 DNA is TGCAGTGCCCTAGGACTAGCGGAGAGAAACAATGAGCAGTTCTTC. This translates into CSALGLAERNNEQFF.